Sequencing of this T cell receptor beta chain was carried out in a study of graft-versus-host responses after intestinal transplantation. V shed 3 bases and J shed 0 bases, with 14 bases lying between them. This CDR3 contains 16 residues. CDR1 MDHEN and CDR2 SYDVKM come from the germline V gene. The table came from immunoSEQ multiplex PCR; TCRdb's copy has only in-frame clones and leaves some out. The sample yields nearly 95,000 clones, about 92% seen once. Notes on this clone: Its target is not known. Different DNA sequences within this sample yield the same CDR3.

This rearrangement joins TRBV28 to TRBJ1-1, with TRBD1 as a possible D gene (6 bases). The sequencing here drew on unstimulated CD8+ T cells sorted from spleen or lymph node cells, taken before intestinal transplant. The source is a human donor who received an intestinal transplant. The CDR3 protein is CASSLLTGFMNTEAFF. The DNA of the CDR3 is TGTGCCAGCAGTTTGCTGACAGGATTTATGAACACTGAAGCTTTCTTT.